One and the same sample provided the 16 T cell receptor beta chains below, sequenced in a study of T cell responses to AZD1222 COVID-19 vaccine. Libraries were prepared by immunoSEQ multiplex PCR; TCRdb keeps only in-frame clonotypes and omits some of them. Of about 130,000 clones listed, approximately 88% are singletons. Sequencing used peripheral blood, obtained on day 0 of AZD1222 vaccination. These receptors all stem from an adult in good health.

This clone was seen more than once but under ten times. The V gene is TRBV7-9, the J gene TRBJ2-7, with 14 bases aligning to TRBD2. The V and J ends lost 5 bases and 7 bases, in that order; junction bases with no gene match: 13. Germline CDR1 reads SEHNR; CDR2 reads FQNEAQ (reference sequence). The CDR3 contains 17 residues. CDR3 amino acids: CASSAGTSGSIPEEQYF. Here the CDR3 DNA reads TGTGCCAGCAGCGCCGGGACTAGCGGGAGCATACCCGAAGAGCAGTACTTC.

About this clone itself: An end of the junction differs from the germline gene, which may be a read error. The rearrangement uses TRBV4-2 and TRBJ1-5, with 10 bases that match TRBD1. Germline loops: CDR1 LGHNA, CDR2 YNFKEQ. The CDR3 runs to 15 residues. The CDR3 DNA reads as TGTGTCAGCAGCCAAGGGGACAGGGGCGGGCAGCCCCAGCATTTT. Encoded protein: CVSSQGDRGGQPQHF.

The chain uses TRBV15 and TRBJ2-5, with D tentatively TRBD1 (5 bases). Germline V lookup: CDR1 LNHNV, CDR2 YYDKDF (reference sequence). V was cut by 3 bases and J by 5 bases, with 22 bases left in between. The CDR3 extends over 17 amino acids. CDR3 DNA sequence: TGTGCCACCAGCAGTGTCGATCTGGGCCGAAGGGGCGAGACCCAGTACTTC. Residues: CATSSVDLGRRGETQYF.

CDR3 in DNA: TGCGCCAGCAGCGGCCCGGCCCAGGGGAGTTACTCTGGAAACACCATATATTTT. It is translated as CASSGPAQGSYSGNTIYF. The rearrangement links TRBV5-1 to TRBJ1-3, with D possibly TRBD1 on 6 matching bases. The germline V gene has CDR1 SGHRS and CDR2 YFSETQ. The CDR3 runs 18 residues. Trimming took off 4 bases at V and 0 bases at J, with 20 bases between the two ends.

The chain uses TRBV6-5 and TRBJ1-1, with 7 bases aligning to TRBD1. Germline trimming cut 6 bases from V and 4 bases from J; bases unmatched to any gene: 8. Germline CDR1 reads MNHEY; CDR2 reads SVGAGI. The CDR3 covers 14 residues. CDR3 amino acids: CASRLDRVSTEAFF. CDR3 bases: TGTGCCAGCAGGCTCGACAGGGTTAGCACTGAAGCTTTCTTT.

The chain couples TRBV14 to TRBJ1-2; weak D call: TRBD1 (5 bases). V was trimmed by 4 bases and J by 8 bases, leaving 11 bases between them. The CDR3 is 12 residues long. CDR1 and CDR2 from the germline V gene are SGHDN and FVKESK. The CDR3 DNA sequence: TGTGCCAGCAGCCCTCAGGGCTACGGCTACACCTTC. It is translated as CASSPQGYGYTF. Filled out from reference TRBV14 and TRBJ1-2, the complete variable domain reads EAGVTQFPSHSVIEKGQTVTLRCDPISGHDNLYWYRRVMGKEIKFLLHFVKESKQDESGMPNNRFLAERTGGTYSTLKVQPAELEDSGVYFCASSPQGYGYTFGSGTRLTVV.

The chain combines TRBV6-4 with TRBJ2-2; 7 nucleotides match TRBD1. The CDR3 totals 14 residues. V was pared by 6 bases and J by 3 bases, with 4 bases of the junction left unmatched. The germline gives CDR1 MRHNA, CDR2 SNTAGT. CDR3 in DNA: TGTGCCAGCAGCCCGACAGGGTACACCGGGGAGCTGTTTTTT. It translates to CASSPTGYTGELFF.

The chain uses TRBV27 and TRBJ2-1, with 7 positions matching TRBD2. The CDR3 totals 15 residues. From germline, CDR1 is MNHEY and CDR2 SMNVEV (reference sequence). J gave up 2 bases and V 6 bases, and 7 bases lay outside the gene matches. The CDR3, as DNA: TGTGCCAGCAGCCTCGGGGACTATACCTACAATGAGCAGTTCTTC. This codes for CASSLGDYTYNEQFF.

The chain is built from TRBV27 and TRBJ2-7; 14 bases map to TRBD2. V dropped 6 bases and J dropped 5; count of bases not matched to a gene: 6. Germline V gene data show CDR1 as MNHEY and CDR2 as SMNVEV (reference sequence). The CDR3 is made up of 15 amino acids. The CDR3 DNA reads as TGTGCCAGCAGGCCGACTAGCGGGGGGGCCCACGAGCAGTACTTC. It is translated as CASRPTSGGAHEQYF.

Written as DNA, the CDR3 is TGTGCCAGCAGGACCACGAGGGACCCCAGCGATACGCAGTATTTT. It translates to CASRTTRDPSDTQYF. The chain joins TRBV6-5 to TRBJ2-3; D may match TRBD1 or TRBD2 (5 bases each). The V and J ends lost 6 bases and 6 bases respectively, with 19 bases between them. In germline, CDR1 is MNHEY, CDR2 SVGAGI. CDR3 size: 15 residues.

This sequence joins TRBV5-1 and TRBJ2-1, with TRBD2 identical over 14 bases. The germline gives CDR1 SGHRS, CDR2 YFSETQ. V gave up 4 bases and J gave up 4 bases; unmatched junction bases: 4. CDR3 length equals 16 residues. The CDR3 DNA reads as TGCGCCAGCAGCAGAGGGACTAGCGGGGGTTACAATGAGCAGTTCTTC. It is translated as CASSRGTSGGYNEQFF. Full variable domain (outside the CDR3, taken from reference TRBV5-1 and TRBJ2-1): KAGVTQTPRYLIKTRGQQVTLSCSPISGHRSVSWYQQTPGQGLQFLFEYFSETQRNKGNFPGRFSGRQFSNSRSEMNVSTLELGDSALYLCASSRGTSGGYNEQFFGPGTRLTVL.

The gene calls are TRBV2 and TRBJ1-5, with 7 bases fitting TRBD1. V gave up 6 bases and J gave up 5 bases; unmatched junction bases: 4. The CDR3 contains 13 residues. CDR1 and CDR2 from the germline V gene are SNHLY and FYNNEI. Here the CDR3 reads CASRARGDQPQHF. In DNA, the CDR3 is TGTGCCAGCAGGGCCAGGGGGGATCAGCCCCAGCATTTT.

This chain joins TRBV9 and TRBJ1-2, with D uncertain. The germline V gene has CDR1 SGDLS and CDR2 YYNGEE. V was clipped by 1 base and J by 8 bases, with 15 bases between them. The CDR3 consists of 14 residues. The CDR3 nucleotides are TGTGCCAGCAGCGTAAGTGGGTCAGCAGGAGGCTACACCTTC. Translated, it gives CASSVSGSAGGYTF.

V usage is TRBV4-2 and J usage is TRBJ1-1, with D possibly TRBD1 on 5 matching bases. The CDR3 spans 15 residues. Deletions cut 4 bases from V and 3 bases from J, with 15 bases between. Germline V CDR1 and CDR2: LGHNA, YNFKEQ. In DNA form, the CDR3 reads TGTGCCAGCAGCCGAGACCCGGGGGGATACACTGAAGCTTTCTTT. Protein sequence: CASSRDPGGYTEAFF.

The chain has TRBV2 and TRBJ1-5, with D possibly TRBD1 on 5 matching bases. V was cut by 2 bases and J by 2 bases, with 16 bases left in between. Germline values: CDR1 SNHLY, CDR2 FYNNEI. The CDR3 has 17 amino acids. DNA of the CDR3: TGTGCCAGCAGTGAAAAAGTCTACGGGGGGGGCAATCAGCCCCAGCATTTT. It encodes CASSEKVYGGGNQPQHF.

The CDR3 here is CASGLNLGTGATTEAFF. The CDR3 nucleotides read TGTGCTAGTGGTTTGAACCTAGGGACAGGGGCCACCACTGAAGCTTTCTTT. This chain connects TRBV12-5 to TRBJ1-1; 10 bases are shared with TRBD1. The CDR3 totals 17 residues. Germline loops: CDR1 LGHNT, CDR2 FRNRAP. V lost 2 bases and J lost 4; bases outside the gene matches: 10.